This TCR beta chain derives from a study of blood T cell repertoires in COVID-19 (dated by TCRdb to the early 2020s). A note on the overall study: Samples covering the acute and convalescent phases of COVID-19 were provided by collaborators in the United States, Italy and Spain. The material from the prospective study consisted of cDNA or gDNA derived from T cells, B-cell-depleted T cells, or PBMCs. Subjects who had been exposed to COVID-19, were actively infected with it, or had recovered from it provided the deeply sampled blood TCRbeta repertoires that made up the dataset. The repertoires were made available in a free public database intended to serve as a resource for research on the immune response to SARS-CoV-2. The samples were drawn from two sources: the first 160 participants of the ongoing ImmuneRACE study, and over 950 subjects contributed by 6 global collaborators. A de-identified subject ID, COVID-19 status, age in years and sex were almost always included in the sample metadata. Where HLA class I and class II types were available, the types were taken from metadata supplied by the sample provider, not from assay-based typing.

Worth noting for this clone: Its antigen is unknown. One base away there is no much larger clone; base qualities are not given.

The paper as a whole reports these results and caveats: The amount of clinical and demographic metadata varied by source and participant and was provided uncurated.

Samples from volunteer blood donors who had recovered from COVID-19 were contributed by a second Seattle source. Each collaborating institution followed its own protocols to collect whole blood in K2EDTA tubes. For TCRbeta analysis, collaborator samples were shipped as frozen whole blood, as isolated PBMCs, or as DNA extracted from either sample type. The immunoSEQ Assay, a bias-controlled multiplex PCR, was used to amplify TCRbeta CDR3 regions from genomic DNA. The published analysis was carried out like this. The number of nucleated cells in each sample was estimated from the amplification of reference gene primers within the assay. To quantify the absolute abundance of each unique TCRbeta CDR3 rearrangement, sequence reads were collapsed and filtered. For each sample, productive Simpson clonality was calculated by taking the square root of Simpson's diversity index across productive rearrangements. TCRdb retrieved this table from immuneACCESS and kept in-frame rearrangements only. Not all clones are present; in checked studies, unresolved V genes account for under half, and no reason is known for the remainder. The DNA was the basis for D and trimming; V, J and clone size are from that table. A total of about 130,000 clones appear in this sample, more than 75% of them only once. Roughly 11% of the sample goes to the ten largest clones.

The CDR3 spans 15 residues, from the cysteine through the phenylalanine. Only the CDR3 region is kept as DNA, spanning 45 bases read in frame from base 1. Reading the germline V gene (reference sequence) gives CDR1 LGHDT and CDR2 YNNKEL. The V end loses 0 bases and the J end loses 2 bases, and a stretch of 9 bases separates them. The TCR sequence derives from a man aged 55 to 69 who had recovered from COVID-19. The material sequenced was peripheral blood. The V and J genes are TRBV3-1 (or the pseudogene TRBV3-2) and TRBJ2-3; 5 matching bases give a weak D call of TRBD2. The nucleotides are TGTGCCAGCAGCCAAGATTCCGGGATCACAGATACGCAGTATTTT. It translates as CASSQDSGITDTQYF.